One sample yielded the 7 T cell receptor beta chains listed below, sequenced in a study of a mutant IDH1 vaccine in newly diagnosed glioma (dated by TCRdb to about 2021). Taken with the paper, the label for time point translates to: baseline, week 1 (first vaccination visit). The treatment or condition label, read with the paper, signifies: pre-vaccination baseline after standard-of-care therapy. The receptor library was made with the immunoSEQ multiplex PCR assay. This is the immuneACCESS table as TCRdb keeps it, with only in-frame sequences that have V and J called. A part of the clones is gone; compared with another copy, unresolved V genes explain less than half, and the rest is unexplained. The sample table records some 59,000 clones; 70% to 90% of these occur just once. The top ten clones comprise under 20% of the sample. This sample comprised PBMCs, obtained from a glioma patient treated with radiotherapy, temozolomide or both. The receptors here all came from a man aged 18 to 30 with glioma.

CDR3 sequence reads: CASSFRGLSYEQYF. The CDR3 DNA reads TGTGCCAGCAGTTTTCGGGGGCTCTCCTACGAGCAGTACTTC. This rearrangement joins TRBV6-5 to TRBJ2-7; the D gene could be TRBD1 or TRBD2 (6 bases each). The CDR3 is made up of 14 amino acids. Per the germline V gene, CDR1 is MNHEY and CDR2 is SVGAGI. V dropped 4 bases and J dropped 0 bases, with 10 bases sitting between them.

The V call is TRBV4-1, the J call TRBJ2-1; the D gene is possibly TRBD2 (5 bases). With 1 base removed from V and 9 bases from J, the gap between germline ends came to 7 bases. CDR1 MGHRA and CDR2 YSYEKL come from the germline V gene. This CDR3 region has 12 residues. CDR3: CASSQGTREQFF. The CDR3 nucleotides are TGCGCCAGCAGCCAAGGGACTCGTGAGCAGTTCTTC.

The CDR3 loop reads CASSLLGAGTEAFF. Written as DNA, the CDR3 is TGCGCCAGCAGCTTGCTGGGGGCCGGCACTGAAGCTTTCTTT. The chain is built from TRBV5-1 and TRBJ1-1; possible D gene TRBD1, 6 bases. The germline gives CDR1 SGHRS, CDR2 YFSETQ. CDR3 length: 14 amino acids. Trimming stripped 1 base from V and 4 bases from J, with 11 bases between.

This clone came up a few times. The chain employs TRBV6-5 and TRBJ1-1; no clear D. Trimming took off 5 bases at V and 0 bases at J, with 4 bases between the two ends. CDR3 length: 12 amino acids. Germline CDR1 is MNHEY and CDR2 is SVGAGI. Written as DNA, the CDR3 is TGTGCCAGCAGTGCTATGAACACTGAAGCTTTCTTT. Encoded protein: CASSAMNTEAFF.

The V call is TRBV6-5, the J call TRBJ1-2; D is uncertain. Trimming removed 7 bases at V and 6 bases at J, with 9 bases between. CDR1 is MNHEY and CDR2 is SVGAGI in the germline V gene. The CDR3 totals 11 residues. CDR3 coding DNA: TGTGCCAGCAAAAGTTACAATGGCTACACCTTC. This sequence encodes CASKSYNGYTF.

This clone was counted once. The chain carries TRBV25-1 and TRBJ2-6, with a tentative D call TRBD1 (5 bases). The CDR3 loop spans 16 amino acids. Germline V gene sequence: CDR1 MGHDK, CDR2 SYGVNS. V lost 5 bases to trimming and J lost 0 bases, with 11 bases between them. CDR3 region: CASSPNRFSGANVLTF. As DNA, the CDR3 is TGTGCCAGCAGTCCAAACAGGTTCTCTGGGGCCAACGTCCTGACTTTC.

J is TRBJ2-5 and V is TRBV9; D unclear. Trimming shortened V by 0 bases and J by 5 bases, and 8 bases separated the two germline ends. The CDR3 sequence is 13 residues long. The germline V gene encodes CDR1 SGDLS and CDR2 YYNGEE. The CDR3 bases are TGTGCCAGCAGCGTAGCCAGTCGCGAGACCCAGTACTTC. Protein: CASSVASRETQYF. Full variable domain (rest looked up from reference TRBV9 and TRBJ2-5): DSGVTQTPKHLITATGQRVTLRCSPRSGDLSVYWYQQSLDQGLQFLIQYYNGEERAKGNILERFSAQQFPDLHSELNLSSLELGDSALYFCASSVASRETQYFGPGTRLLVL.